The sequence of this T cell receptor (beta chain) was determined in a study of cytomegalovirus exposure and HLA in healthy donors. The study's findings and limits: In a later analysis, TCR beta V- and J-gene trimming showed a link to a missense DCLRE1C variant. A later analysis found common viral pathogens apparently linked to several of the most significant clusters.

This CDR3 region has 16 residues. The germline gives CDR1 SGHTA, CDR2 FQGNSA. Trimming at V came to 6 bases and at J to 3 bases, leaving 12 bases not matched to a gene. A word on this clone: The antigen remains unidentified.

The PCR employed 60 Vbeta primers together with 13 Jbeta primers. In the source study's methods: A later analysis counted tens of millions of unique TCR beta chains, about 11 million shared. The repertoire was sequenced with immunoSEQ multiplex PCR; TCRdb's copy has only in-frame clones and lacks some. D and trimming come from the DNA, and the V and J calls and clone size come from that table. The sample shows about 170,000 clones, around 85% of them seen only once. Sequenced material: PBMCs. This sequence was found in a male donor in good health and CMV-seronegative. This chain joins TRBV7-2 and TRBJ2-7, with 9 bases fitting TRBD1. CDR3 nucleotide sequence: TGTGCCAGCAGGCAAAAAGTCGGGACAGGGATCTACGAGCAGTACTTC. Amino acid sequence: CASRQKVGTGIYEQYF.